This T cell receptor (beta chain) was recorded in a study of shared clonotypes between healthy human individuals. Overall study: Plates per donor: three CD4 naive, three CD4 memory, two CD8 naive, one CD8 memory. Broader study findings: Naive CD4 clonotypes were shared across a few donors at about 5%.

V dropped 6 bases and J dropped 5; count of bases not matched to a gene: 15. This CDR3 has 17 residues. Germline V lookup: CDR1 MDHEN, CDR2 SYDVKM. The genomic DNA of each subset was split evenly across several immunoSEQ plates. The method was immunoSEQ multiplex PCR; TCRdb's version includes in-frame clones alone and lacks a portion of them. The sample lists some 2,000,000 clones, almost 96% occurring once. Points on this clone: The antigen is not known.

The V and J genes are TRBV28 and TRBJ1-4, with 7 nucleotides matching TRBD1. Sequenced input: naive CD4+ T cells sorted from blood. Subset denoted: CD45RA+ positively selected. The source of this sequence is a man between 18 and 35 years old in good health. The DNA of the CDR3 is TGTGCCAGCAGCCGCAAGGTAGGCGGGACAGCGAATGAAAAACTGTTTTTT. As protein: CASSRKVGGTANEKLFF.